A selection of T cell receptor beta chains follows, all from one sample in a study of CD8 T cells in Susac syndrome. TCRdb itself ran the immunoSEQ multiplex PCR reads through MiXCR, one entry per CDR3 protein. The sample has tens of thousands of distinct CDR3 sequences; approximately 96% are singletons. The sequenced sample was CD8+ T cells from PBMCs. These receptors were taken from a human donor with Susac syndrome. The CDR3 runs from the conserved cysteine through the conserved F or W. D genes are given only for firm matches. Part of the rows lack a size; the others show once, few, many or a class for expanded clones.

>TRBJ2-6|NA|TRBD1|TRBV27
TGTGCCAGCCACACCACCCGACAGGGCCTAGGTGGGGCCAACGTCCTGACTTTC
CASHTTRQGLGGANVLTF
>TRBJ1-1|NA|NA|TRBV30
TGTGCCTGGAGTGTATACAGAGGAGAAGCTTTCTTT
CAWSVYRGEAFF
>TRBJ1-2|NA|NA|TRBV27
TGTGCCAGCCGAGATGTTGGGCGCGGCTACACCTTC
CASRDVGRGYTF
>TRBJ1-2|NA|NA|TRBV25-1
TGTGCCAGCAGCTCTCGCAGCGTCTTCTATGGCTACACCTTC
CASSSRSVFYGYTF
>TRBJ2-5|NA|TRBD2|TRBV20-1
TGCAGTGCTAGACGTAGGACTAGCGGGGGGGAGACCCAGTACTTC
CSARRRTSGGETQYF
>TRBJ2-1|once|NA|TRBV5-1
TGCGCCAGCAGCCCCGGAGTAGACGAGCAGTTCTTC
CASSPGVDEQFF
>TRBJ1-6|NA|NA|TRBV5-1
TGCGCCAGCAGCCGGGGGGCCCAGGGATCGACTTATTCACCCCTCCACTTT
CASSRGAQGSTYSPLHF
>TRBJ2-1|NA|TRBD1|TRBV30
TGTGCCTGGATTGGACAGACCCCAGGGGGCTTTAAGAGGAATGAGCAGTTCTTC
CAWIGQTPGGFKRNEQFF
>TRBJ2-1|NA|TRBD1|TRBV24-1
TGTGCCACCAGTGATGGGGACAGCTACAATGAGCAGTTCTTC
CATSDGDSYNEQFF
>TRBJ1-1|NA|NA|TRBV7-2
TGTGCCAGCAGCTTAAATCCCTTAGGGAACACTGAAGCTTTCTTT
CASSLNPLGNTEAFF
>TRBJ1-1|NA|NA|TRBV4-3
TGCGCCAGCAGCCAAGATAGTTTGGGGAGGGCTTTCTTT
CASSQDSLGRAFF